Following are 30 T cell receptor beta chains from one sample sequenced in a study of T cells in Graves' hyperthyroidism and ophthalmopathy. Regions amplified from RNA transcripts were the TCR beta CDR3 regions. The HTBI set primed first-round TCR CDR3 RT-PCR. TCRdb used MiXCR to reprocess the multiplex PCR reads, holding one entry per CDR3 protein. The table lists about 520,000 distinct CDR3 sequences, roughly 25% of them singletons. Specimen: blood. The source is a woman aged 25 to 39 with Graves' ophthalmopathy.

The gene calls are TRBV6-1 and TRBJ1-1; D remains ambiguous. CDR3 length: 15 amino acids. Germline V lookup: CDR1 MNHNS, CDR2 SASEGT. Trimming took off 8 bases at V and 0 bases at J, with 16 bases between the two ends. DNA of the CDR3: TGTGCCAGCGCAACATTTGAGGTGTTGAACACTGAAGCTTTCTTT. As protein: CASATFEVLNTEAFF.

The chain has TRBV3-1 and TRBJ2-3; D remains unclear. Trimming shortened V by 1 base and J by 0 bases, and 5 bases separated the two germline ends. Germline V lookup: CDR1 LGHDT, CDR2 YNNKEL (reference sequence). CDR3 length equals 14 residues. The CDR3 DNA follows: TGTGCCAGCAGCCAAGGCTCGAGCACAGATACGCAGTATTTT. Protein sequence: CASSQGSSTDTQYF.

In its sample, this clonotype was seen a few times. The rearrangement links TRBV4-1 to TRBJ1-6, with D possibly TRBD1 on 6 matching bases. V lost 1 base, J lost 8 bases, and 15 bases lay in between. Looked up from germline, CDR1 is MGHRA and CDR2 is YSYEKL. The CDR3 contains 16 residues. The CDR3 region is CASSQAYRGADSPLHF. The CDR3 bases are TGCGCCAGCAGCCAAGCTTACCGGGGGGCCGATTCACCCCTCCACTTT.

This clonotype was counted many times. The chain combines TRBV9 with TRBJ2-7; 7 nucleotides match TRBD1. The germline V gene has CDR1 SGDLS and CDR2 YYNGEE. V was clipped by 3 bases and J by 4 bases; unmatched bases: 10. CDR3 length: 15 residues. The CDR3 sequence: CASSAGIGGAYEQYF. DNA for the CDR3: TGTGCCAGCAGCGCCGGAATAGGGGGCGCGTACGAGCAGTACTTC.

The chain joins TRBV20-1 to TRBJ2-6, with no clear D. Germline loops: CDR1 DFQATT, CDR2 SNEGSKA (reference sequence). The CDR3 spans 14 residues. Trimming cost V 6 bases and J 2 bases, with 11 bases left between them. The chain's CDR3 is CSAPPLAGANVLTF. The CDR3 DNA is TGCAGTGCCCCCCCCCTGGCTGGGGCCAACGTCCTGACTTTC.

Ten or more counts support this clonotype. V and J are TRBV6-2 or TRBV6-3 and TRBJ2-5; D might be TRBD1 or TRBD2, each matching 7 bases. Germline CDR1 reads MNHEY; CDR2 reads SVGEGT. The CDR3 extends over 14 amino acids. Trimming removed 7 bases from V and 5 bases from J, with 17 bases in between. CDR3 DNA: TGTGCCAGCACCCCCAGGGGGGGTCGGGAGACCCAGTACTTC. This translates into CASTPRGGRETQYF.

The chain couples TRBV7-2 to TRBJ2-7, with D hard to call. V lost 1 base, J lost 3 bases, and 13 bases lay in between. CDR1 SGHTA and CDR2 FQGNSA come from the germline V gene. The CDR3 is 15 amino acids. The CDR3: CASSLGFEVFYEQYF. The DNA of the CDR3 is TGTGCCAGCAGCTTAGGGTTTGAGGTTTTCTACGAGCAGTACTTC.

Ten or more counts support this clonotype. The CDR3 nucleotides read TGTGCCAGCAGCCAAGATCTGGGAGGGGTTAACTATGGCTACACCTTC. Its translation: CASSQDLGGVNYGYTF. This chain links TRBV3-1 with TRBJ1-2, with D possibly being TRBD1 (5 bases). Trimming shortened V by 0 bases and J by 1 base, and 12 bases separated the two germline ends. Germline V lookup: CDR1 LGHDT, CDR2 YNNKEL (reference sequence). The CDR3 has 16 residues.

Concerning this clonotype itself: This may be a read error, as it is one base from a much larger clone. The CDR3 reads CASNSPGYGELFF. In DNA form, the CDR3 reads TGTGCCAGCAATAGTCCGGGATACGGGGAGCTGTTTTTT. This chain uses TRBV27 with TRBJ2-2; tentatively, D is TRBD2 (5 bases). The CDR3 contains 13 residues. Trimming pared 7 bases from V and 7 bases from J, leaving 13 bases between. From germline, CDR1 is MNHEY and CDR2 SMNVEV (reference sequence).

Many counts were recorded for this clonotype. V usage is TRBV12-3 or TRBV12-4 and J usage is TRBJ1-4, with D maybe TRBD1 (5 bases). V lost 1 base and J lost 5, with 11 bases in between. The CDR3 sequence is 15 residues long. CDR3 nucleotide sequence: TGTGCCAGCAGTTTAGGGATAGGGGACAATGAAAAACTGTTTTTT. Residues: CASSLGIGDNEKLFF.

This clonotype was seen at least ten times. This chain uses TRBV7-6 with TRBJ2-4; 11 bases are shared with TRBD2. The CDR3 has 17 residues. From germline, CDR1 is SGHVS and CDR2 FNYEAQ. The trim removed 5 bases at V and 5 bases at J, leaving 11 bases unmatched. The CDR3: CASSPVLAGGLENIQYF. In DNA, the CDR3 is TGTGCCAGCAGCCCGGTGTTAGCGGGGGGGCTTGAAAACATTCAGTACTTC.

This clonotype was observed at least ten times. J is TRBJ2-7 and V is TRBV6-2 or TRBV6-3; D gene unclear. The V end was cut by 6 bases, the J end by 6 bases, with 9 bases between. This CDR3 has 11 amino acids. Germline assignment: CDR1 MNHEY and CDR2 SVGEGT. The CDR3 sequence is CASSLYGEQYF. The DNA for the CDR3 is TGTGCCAGCAGCCTCTATGGCGAGCAGTACTTC.

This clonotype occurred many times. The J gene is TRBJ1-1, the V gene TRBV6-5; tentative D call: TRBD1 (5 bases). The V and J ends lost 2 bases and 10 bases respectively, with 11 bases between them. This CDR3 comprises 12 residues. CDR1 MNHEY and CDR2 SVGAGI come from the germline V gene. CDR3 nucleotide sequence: TGTGCCAGCAGTTACGCTAACGGGGGAGCTTTCTTT. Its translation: CASSYANGGAFF.

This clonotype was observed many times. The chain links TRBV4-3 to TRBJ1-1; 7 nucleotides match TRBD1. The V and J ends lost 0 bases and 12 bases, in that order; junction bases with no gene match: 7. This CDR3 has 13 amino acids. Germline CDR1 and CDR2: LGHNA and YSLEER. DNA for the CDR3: TGCGCCAGCAGCCAAGACGAGACAGGGTCCTCTTTCTTT. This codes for CASSQDETGSSFF.

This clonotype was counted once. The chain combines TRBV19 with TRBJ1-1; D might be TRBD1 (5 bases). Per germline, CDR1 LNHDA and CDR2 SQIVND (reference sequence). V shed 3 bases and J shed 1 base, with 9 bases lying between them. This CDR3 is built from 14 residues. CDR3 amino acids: CASSIRQKNTEAFF. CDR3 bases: TGTGCCAGTAGTATTCGACAGAAGAACACTGAAGCTTTCTTT.

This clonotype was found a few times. CDR3 residues: CASSSSRRDRRNTEAFF. In DNA form, the CDR3 reads TGTGCCAGCAGCTCGAGCAGGAGGGATAGGAGGAACACTGAAGCTTTCTTT. This sequence joins TRBV11-1 and TRBJ1-1; no clear D gene. Trimming stripped 4 bases from V and 1 base from J, with 19 bases between. The CDR3 sequence is 17 residues long. CDR1 and CDR2 from the germline V gene are SGHAT and FQDESV (reference sequence). Variable domain in full (rest from reference TRBV11-1 and TRBJ1-1): EAEVAQSPRYKITEKSQAVAFWCDPISGHATLYWYRQILGQGPELLVQFQDESVVDDSQLPKDRFSAERLKGVDSTLKIQPAELGDSAMYLCASSSSRRDRRNTEAFFGQGTRLTVV.

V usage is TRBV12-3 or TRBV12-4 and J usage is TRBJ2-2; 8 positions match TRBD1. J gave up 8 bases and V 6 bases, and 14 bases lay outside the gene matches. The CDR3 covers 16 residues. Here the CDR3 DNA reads TGTGCCAGCAGCCCTATCACAGGGGGACCAGGGGGGGAGCTGTTTTTT. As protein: CASSPITGGPGGELFF.

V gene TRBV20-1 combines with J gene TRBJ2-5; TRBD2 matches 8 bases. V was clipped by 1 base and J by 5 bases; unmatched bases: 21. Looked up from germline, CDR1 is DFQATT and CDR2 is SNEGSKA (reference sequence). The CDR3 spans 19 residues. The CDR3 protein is CSARVSWTVTGTSGETQYF. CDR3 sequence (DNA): TGCAGTGCTAGAGTCAGTTGGACGGTCACCGGGACTAGTGGGGAGACCCAGTACTTC.

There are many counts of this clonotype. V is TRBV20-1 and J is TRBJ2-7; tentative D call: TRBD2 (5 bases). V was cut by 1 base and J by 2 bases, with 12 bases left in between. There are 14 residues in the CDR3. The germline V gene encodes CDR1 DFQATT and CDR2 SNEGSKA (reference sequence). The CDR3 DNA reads TGCAGTGCTAGAGTTGGAGGCCTCCCCTACGAGCAGTACTTC. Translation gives CSARVGGLPYEQYF.

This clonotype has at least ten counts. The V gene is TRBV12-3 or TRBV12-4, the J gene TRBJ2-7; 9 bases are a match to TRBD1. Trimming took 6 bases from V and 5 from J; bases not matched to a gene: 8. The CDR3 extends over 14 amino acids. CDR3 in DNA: TGTGCCAGCAGCCCCGGGACAGGGTTTCACGAGCAGTACTTC. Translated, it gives CASSPGTGFHEQYF.

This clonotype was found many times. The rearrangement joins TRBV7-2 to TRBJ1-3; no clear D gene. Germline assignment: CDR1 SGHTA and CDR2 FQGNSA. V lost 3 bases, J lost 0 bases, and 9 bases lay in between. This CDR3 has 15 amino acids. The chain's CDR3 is CASSFLAASGNTIYF. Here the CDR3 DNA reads TGTGCCAGCAGCTTTTTGGCTGCCTCTGGAAACACCATATATTTT.

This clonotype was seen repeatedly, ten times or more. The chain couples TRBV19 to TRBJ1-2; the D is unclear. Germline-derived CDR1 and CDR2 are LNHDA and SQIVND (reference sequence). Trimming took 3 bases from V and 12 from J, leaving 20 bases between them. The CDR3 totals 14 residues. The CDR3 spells CASSIRTGRIRHTF. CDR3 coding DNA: TGTGCCAGTAGTATCCGAACCGGACGGATTCGACACACCTTC.

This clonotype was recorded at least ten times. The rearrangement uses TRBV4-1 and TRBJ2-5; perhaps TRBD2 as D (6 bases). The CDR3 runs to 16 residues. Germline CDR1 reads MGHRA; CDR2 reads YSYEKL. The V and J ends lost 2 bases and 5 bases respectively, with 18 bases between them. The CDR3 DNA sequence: TGCGCCAGCAGCCAATGGGGTGGAGGGGATGACGAGACCCAGTACTTC. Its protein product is CASSQWGGGDDETQYF.

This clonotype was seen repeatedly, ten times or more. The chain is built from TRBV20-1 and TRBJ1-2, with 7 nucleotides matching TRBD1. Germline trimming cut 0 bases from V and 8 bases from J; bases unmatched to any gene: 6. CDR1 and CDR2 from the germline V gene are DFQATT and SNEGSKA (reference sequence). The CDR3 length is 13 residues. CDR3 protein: CSARDRGLRGYTF. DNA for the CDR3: TGCAGTGCTAGAGACAGGGGGTTAAGGGGCTACACCTTC.

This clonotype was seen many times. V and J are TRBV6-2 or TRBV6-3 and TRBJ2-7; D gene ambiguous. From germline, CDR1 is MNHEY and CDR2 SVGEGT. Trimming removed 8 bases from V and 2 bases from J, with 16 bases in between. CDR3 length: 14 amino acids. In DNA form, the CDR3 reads TGTGCCAGCGCCGTTGAGATCCTACCCTACGAGCAGTACTTC. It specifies CASAVEILPYEQYF.

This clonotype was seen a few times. CDR3: CASSLFEDGTEAFF. The CDR3 DNA follows: TGCGCCAGTTCCCTTTTTGAGGACGGCACTGAAGCTTTCTTT. This chain connects TRBV4-1 to TRBJ1-1; no clear D. CDR1 MGHRA and CDR2 YSYEKL come from the germline V gene. The CDR3 sequence is 14 residues long. V was trimmed by 9 bases and J by 4 bases, leaving 18 bases between them.

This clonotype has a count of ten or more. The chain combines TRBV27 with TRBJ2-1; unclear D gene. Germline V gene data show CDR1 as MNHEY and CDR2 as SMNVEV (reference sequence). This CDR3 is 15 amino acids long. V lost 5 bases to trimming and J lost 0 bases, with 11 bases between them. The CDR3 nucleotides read TGTGCCAGCAGTCATTACCCGAGCTCCTACAATGAGCAGTTCTTC. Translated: CASSHYPSSYNEQFF.

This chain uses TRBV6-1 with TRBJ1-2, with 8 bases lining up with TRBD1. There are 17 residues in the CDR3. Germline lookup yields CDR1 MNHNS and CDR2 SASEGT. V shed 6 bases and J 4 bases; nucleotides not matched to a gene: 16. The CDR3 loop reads CASRGTRGQDEFYGYTF. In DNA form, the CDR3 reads TGTGCCAGCAGGGGAACCAGGGGGCAAGATGAATTCTATGGCTACACCTTC.

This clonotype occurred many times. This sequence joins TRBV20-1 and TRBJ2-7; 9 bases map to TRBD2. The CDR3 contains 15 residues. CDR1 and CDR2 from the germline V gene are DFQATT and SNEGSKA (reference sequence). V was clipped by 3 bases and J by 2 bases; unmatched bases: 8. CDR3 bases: TGCAGTGCTAGTTGGAGTATAGCGGGGGCCTACGAGCAGTACTTC. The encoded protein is CSASWSIAGAYEQYF.

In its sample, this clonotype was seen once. For the CDR3, the DNA is TGTGCCAGCAGCCCGACACTGGGCGAGACCCAGTACTTC. It codes for CASSPTLGETQYF. The rearrangement links TRBV6-1 to TRBJ2-5; D is unclear. CDR3 length equals 13 residues. Germline V gives CDR1 MNHNS, CDR2 SASEGT. V dropped 6 bases and J dropped 5 bases, with 13 bases sitting between them.